The 30 T cell receptor beta chains presented below share a single source sample, sequenced in a study of glioma-infiltrating T cells. TCR alpha and beta CDR3 regions were amplified from RNA using iRepertoire nested multiplex PCR. TCRdb ran MiXCR on the multiplex PCR reads and lists one entry per CDR3 protein. The sample lists 90,000 or so distinct CDR3 sequences; 35% to 45% were seen once. The sequenced material came from glioma tissue, nonneoplastic brain tissue, or PBMCs (not recorded which). Source of these receptors: a human donor with low-grade glioma or glioblastoma, undergoing nonglioma brain surgery, or in good health (not recorded which).

Regarding this clonotype: A read error may explain this, as a much larger clone is one base away. The chain recombines TRBV4-2 with TRBJ2-7, with D tentatively TRBD1 (6 bases). The CDR3 contains 14 residues. The germline CDR1 and CDR2 sequences are LGHNA and YNFKEQ. V lost 1 base to trimming and J lost 3 bases, with 10 bases between them. CDR3 protein: CASSQGQGFYEQYF. CDR3 DNA: TGTGCCAGCAGCCAAGGGCAGGGGTTCTACGAGCAGTACTTC.

The chain recombines TRBV28 with TRBJ2-7; D may be TRBD2 (6 bases). The CDR3 loop spans 14 amino acids. Germline CDR1 is MDHEN and CDR2 is SYDVKM. The CDR3 nucleotides are TGTGCGGCCAGAGTTGCGGGATTGGTGTACGAGCAGTACTTC. Its translation: CAARVAGLVYEQYF. Combining the CDR3 with reference TRBV28 and TRBJ2-7 gives the whole variable domain DVKVTQSSRYLVKRTGEKVFLECVQDMDHENMFWYRQDPGLGLRLIYFSYDVKMKEKGDIPEGYSVSREKKERFSLILESASTNQTSMYLCAARVAGLVYEQYFGPGTRLTVT.

This clonotype came up many times. This chain connects TRBV9 to TRBJ2-1; D gene ambiguous. V lost 4 bases and J 9 bases, leaving 11 bases between the germline ends. This CDR3 region has 12 residues. In germline, CDR1 is SGDLS, CDR2 YYNGEE. The CDR3 coding sequence is TGTGCCAGCAGCTTAGGGATCGCTGAGCAGTTCTTC. Its protein is CASSLGIAEQFF. Filled out from reference TRBV9 and TRBJ2-1, the complete variable domain reads DSGVTQTPKHLITATGQRVTLRCSPRSGDLSVYWYQQSLDQGLQFLIQYYNGEERAKGNILERFSAQQFPDLHSELNLSSLELGDSALYFCASSLGIAEQFFGPGTRLTVL.

In the case of this clonotype: At one end the junction does not follow the germline gene, possibly because of a read error. V is TRBV20-1 and J is TRBJ2-5, with 9 bases fitting TRBD2. Per the germline V gene, CDR1 is DFQATT and CDR2 is SNEGSKA (reference sequence). There are 11 residues in the CDR3. CDR3 nucleotides: TGCAGTGCCACTAGGACTAGCGCCCAGTACTTT. Translated: CSATRTSAQYF.

The chain combines TRBV6-2 or TRBV6-3 with TRBJ1-2; weak D call: TRBD1 (5 bases). With 5 bases removed from V and 7 bases from J, the gap between germline ends came to 14 bases. The germline gives CDR1 MNHEY, CDR2 SVGEGT. This CDR3 is built from 13 residues. The CDR3 spells CASSTSGGIGYTF. For the CDR3, the DNA is TGTGCCAGCAGTACTAGCGGGGGAATTGGCTACACCTTC.

This clonotype was seen a few times. The rearrangement links TRBV2 to TRBJ2-7, with 9 bases that match TRBD1. The CDR3 spans 15 residues. Unmatched junction bases numbered 3, after V lost 0 bases and J lost 3 bases. Germline V CDR1 and CDR2: SNHLY, FYNNEI. The CDR3 DNA reads as TGTGCCAGCAGTGAAGCCGGGACAGGGAGCTACGAGCAGTACTTC. It encodes CASSEAGTGSYEQYF.

With respect to this clonotype: The conserved final phenylalanine or tryptophan is absent from the CDR3, which likely points to a read error. The DNA for the CDR3 is TGCGCCAGCAGCTTGGGACTAGCGTTAGGCTACCAAGAGACCCAGTACCTC. Its translation: CASSLGLALGYQETQYL. This chain links TRBV5-1 with TRBJ2-1; TRBD2 agrees at 8 bases. Gene TRBJ2-5 matches the end of the DNA better, so the J call may be wrong. Germline V gene lookup returns CDR1 SGHRS and CDR2 YFSETQ. The CDR3 length is 17 residues.

This clonotype was seen at least ten times. The V gene is TRBV3-1, the J gene TRBJ2-3; D is perhaps TRBD1 or TRBD2 (5 bases each). CDR1 and CDR2 from the germline V gene are LGHDT and YNNKEL (reference sequence). This CDR3 contains 16 residues. V lost 4 bases and J lost 2, with 16 bases in between. CDR3 region: CASSLGTRTATDTQYF. Here the CDR3 DNA reads TGTGCCAGCAGCCTTGGGACCAGGACCGCCACAGATACGCAGTATTTT.

This clonotype was detected a few times. The genes are TRBV9 and TRBJ2-2; D gene uncertain. The CDR3 is 14 residues long. The germline V gene has CDR1 SGDLS and CDR2 YYNGEE. V lost 6 bases to trimming and J lost 6 bases, with 15 bases between them. CDR3 in DNA: TGTGCCAGCAACCCGACGGGTACGGCCGGGGAGCTGTTTTTT. Translation: CASNPTGTAGELFF. Full variable domain (missing parts from reference TRBV9 and TRBJ2-2): DSGVTQTPKHLITATGQRVTLRCSPRSGDLSVYWYQQSLDQGLQFLIQYYNGEERAKGNILERFSAQQFPDLHSELNLSSLELGDSALYFCASNPTGTAGELFFGEGSRLTVL.

The V and J genes are TRBV7-8 and TRBJ2-5; TRBD1 aligns across 9 bases. CDR1 and CDR2 from the germline V gene are SGHVS and FQNEAQ. The J segment lost 2 bases and the V segment lost 5 bases, leaving 3 bases of the junction unmatched. The CDR3 is made up of 14 amino acids. Here the CDR3 reads CASSAGTGQETQYF. CDR3 nucleotide sequence: TGTGCCAGCAGCGCCGGGACAGGGCAAGAGACCCAGTACTTC.

Remarks on this clonotype: A junction end diverges from the germline sequence, so it may reflect a read error. The chain has TRBV28 and TRBJ1-3, with D maybe TRBD1 (5 bases). The CDR3 covers 16 residues. From germline, CDR1 is MDHEN and CDR2 SYDVKM. The CDR3 spells CAPTSFSGDSGTTIYF. The CDR3 nucleotides read TGTGCCCCCACTTCTTTCTCGGGGGACTCTGGAACCACCATATATTTT.

A word on this clonotype: An end of the junction differs from the germline gene, which may be a read error. In DNA, the CDR3 is TGTGCCACCAGTGAAACAAGGAACAATGAACAGTCCTTC. This codes for CATSETRNNEQSF. The chain recombines TRBV24-1 with TRBJ2-1; D uncertain. CDR1 and CDR2 from the germline V gene are KGHDR and SFDVKD. The CDR3 is 13 amino acids.

As concerns this clonotype: The germline gene is not matched at one end of the junction; a read error may be the cause. This rearrangement joins TRBV28 to TRBJ2-1; the D gene is possibly TRBD2 (6 bases). The CDR3 sequence is 13 residues long. In germline, CDR1 is MDHEN, CDR2 SYDVKM. The CDR3 sequence is CASSYPRGNGQIF. DNA for the CDR3: TGTGCCAGCAGTTACCCACGGGGGAATGGGCAGATCTTC.

This clonotype is judged medium-sized. The chain is built from TRBV6-2 or TRBV6-3 and TRBJ2-7, with 7 bases identical to TRBD2. CDR3 size: 13 residues. CDR1 and CDR2 from the germline V gene are MNHEY and SVGEGT. The V gene end was trimmed by 7 bases and the J gene end by 5 bases; junction bases not matched to a gene: 8. CDR3 sequence: CASTPGLLNEQYF. The CDR3, as DNA: TGTGCCAGCACCCCGGGACTACTCAACGAGCAGTACTTC.

Regarding this clonotype: At one boundary the junction diverges from the germline segment, which might be a read error. V and J are TRBV6-1 and TRBJ1-1, with D tentatively TRBD1 (5 bases). Germline-derived CDR1 and CDR2 are MNHNS and SASEGT. The CDR3 totals 14 residues. As DNA, the CDR3 is TGTGCCAGCACAACTGGCAGGGAAGTTGTTGAAGCCTTCTTT. Translation gives CASTTGREVVEAFF.

This clonotype was counted ten times or more. The V gene is TRBV29-1, the J gene TRBJ2-6; 7 positions match TRBD1. With 6 bases clipped from V and 1 base from J, the junction kept 6 bases outside the gene matches. The CDR3 loop spans 15 amino acids. Germline values: CDR1 SQVTM, CDR2 ANQGSEA. This CDR3 reads CSVGQVGSGANVLTF. CDR3 nucleotides: TGCAGCGTCGGACAGGTGGGATCTGGGGCCAACGTCCTGACTTTC.

This chain joins TRBV5-1 and TRBJ2-5; TRBD2 aligns across 7 bases. Trimming cost V 5 bases and J 2 bases; bases outside gene matches: 9. Germline V gene data show CDR1 as SGHRS and CDR2 as YFSETQ. The CDR3 extends over 15 amino acids. The chain's CDR3 is CASSSSGAPQETQYF. The DNA of the CDR3 is TGCGCCAGCAGTTCCAGCGGGGCCCCACAAGAGACCCAGTACTTC.

V usage is TRBV27 and J usage is TRBJ2-7; TRBD1 agrees at 7 bases. The trim removed 5 bases at V and 2 bases at J, leaving 6 bases unmatched. CDR1 and CDR2 from the germline V gene are MNHEY and SMNVEV (reference sequence). The CDR3 consists of 14 residues. CDR3 residues: CASSTGTEAYEQYF. CDR3 coding DNA: TGTGCCAGCAGTACCGGGACAGAGGCCTACGAGCAGTACTTC.

This chain connects TRBV11-2 to TRBJ2-7, with TRBD2 as a possible D gene (5 bases). Trimming removed 0 bases at V and 5 bases at J, with 8 bases between. This CDR3 region has 13 residues. Germline CDR1 SGHAT, CDR2 FQNNGV. The CDR3 region is CASSLERANEQYF. CDR3 sequence (DNA): TGTGCCAGCAGCTTAGAGAGGGCCAACGAGCAGTACTTC.

This clonotype was seen at least ten times. J is TRBJ1-5 and V is TRBV19; TRBD1 matches 10 bases. Trimming took 7 bases from V and 2 from J; bases not matched to a gene: 14. The CDR3 contains 18 residues. Germline values: CDR1 LNHDA, CDR2 SQIVND (reference sequence). The CDR3: CASKDSGTGVGGNQPQHF. The CDR3 bases are TGTGCCAGTAAAGATAGCGGGACAGGGGTTGGAGGCAATCAGCCCCAGCATTTT.

This clonotype occurred many times. The rearrangement uses TRBV10-3 and TRBJ1-1, with TRBD1 identical over 10 bases. Trimming took 9 bases from V and 4 from J; bases not matched to a gene: 5. The length of the CDR3 is 13 residues. Germline V gene sequence: CDR1 ENHRY, CDR2 SYGVKD. Here the CDR3 reads CAIRRDRGTEAFF. CDR3 DNA: TGTGCCATTCGCCGGGACAGGGGCACTGAAGCTTTCTTT.

The chain joins TRBV3-1 to TRBJ2-1, with D possibly matching TRBD2 (6 bases). Trimming left V 6 bases short and J 5 bases short, with 14 bases between. The germline V gene encodes CDR1 LGHDT and CDR2 YNNKEL (reference sequence). The length of the CDR3 is 14 residues. CDR3 region: CASSPRLVNNEQFF. CDR3 DNA sequence: TGTGCCAGCAGTCCCAGACTAGTTAACAATGAGCAGTTCTTC.

Of note for this clonotype: A single base separates this from a much larger clone, so it may be a read error. This likely comes from a read error, as the CDR3 has no conserved phenylalanine or tryptophan at its end. This CDR3 reads CASSSHRVETQYS. The CDR3 DNA is TGCGCCAGCAGCTCCCACAGGGTGGAGACCCAGTACTCC. The V gene is TRBV5-1, the J gene TRBJ2-5; D might be TRBD1 (6 bases). Trimming stripped 3 bases from V and 5 bases from J, with 11 bases between. Germline CDR1 SGHRS, CDR2 YFSETQ. This CDR3 spans 13 amino acids.

The gene calls are TRBV20-1 and TRBJ2-7, with 9 bases lining up with TRBD1. V was pared by 7 bases and J by 3 bases, with 19 bases of the junction left unmatched. CDR1 is DFQATT and CDR2 is SNEGSKA in the germline V gene (reference sequence). The CDR3 runs to 17 residues. The CDR3 coding sequence is TGCAGTGGGTCGGTTCCCAACAGGGGGCGAATCGTCTACGAGCAGTACTTC. It is translated as CSGSVPNRGRIVYEQYF.

Concerning this clonotype itself: One base away lies a much larger clone, so this may be a sequencing read error. The V call is TRBV6-5, the J call TRBJ2-7, with no clear D. This CDR3 has 15 residues. CDR1 is MNHEY, CDR2 SVGAGI, per germline. For the CDR3, the DNA is TGTGACAGCAGTTACTCGAGAGGTTTGGCCTACGAGCAGTACTTC. Translation gives CDSSYSRGLAYEQYF.

The table lists this clonotype with many counts. Possible read error: a much larger clone is one base away. J is TRBJ1-5 and V is TRBV15, with D hard to call. From germline, CDR1 is LNHNV and CDR2 YYDKDF (reference sequence). This CDR3 is 17 amino acids long. In DNA, the CDR3 is TGTGCCACCAGCAGAGAATCCCCAACGGATAGCAGTCAGCCCCAGCATTTT. It specifies CATSRESPTDSSQPQHF. Using reference TRBV15 and TRBJ1-5 for the parts outside the CDR3, the full variable domain is DAMVIQNPRYQVTQFGKPVTLSCSQTLNHNVMYWYQQKSSQAPKLLFHYYDKDFNNEADTPDNFQSRRPNTSFCFLDIRSPGLGDTAMYLCATSRESPTDSSQPQHFGDGTRLSIL.

This clonotype was observed many times. V and J are TRBV7-2 and TRBJ1-2; 7 nucleotides agree with TRBD1. CDR3 length: 14 amino acids. V lost 2 bases, J lost 3 bases, and 3 bases stayed unmatched. Germline-derived CDR1 and CDR2 are SGHTA and FQGNSA. CDR3 nucleotides: TGTGCCAGCAGCTTAAAGGGGGCCCACTATGGCTACACCTTC. Protein: CASSLKGAHYGYTF.

About this clonotype: A much larger clone sits a single nucleotide away, making a read error possible. The chain links TRBV11-2 to TRBJ2-7, with 9 bases identical to TRBD2. CDR1 SGHAT and CDR2 FQNNGV come from the germline V gene. The CDR3 is 15 residues long. Trimming at V came to 3 bases and at J to 7 bases, leaving 10 bases not matched to a gene. The CDR3 DNA sequence: TGTGCCAGCAGCTTGCAACTAGCGGGTAACAATGAGCAGTACTTC. Translating gives CASSLQLAGNNEQYF.

This clonotype came up many times. The rearrangement links TRBV10-3 to TRBJ2-7; D ambiguous. Deletions cut 3 bases from V and 2 bases from J, with 8 bases between. Germline V gene lookup returns CDR1 ENHRY and CDR2 SYGVKD. The CDR3 has 13 residues. CDR3 nucleotide sequence: TGTGCCATCAGTGAAAGGCCCCCCTACGAGCAGTACTTC. This translates into CAISERPPYEQYF.

The rearrangement uses TRBV6-1 and TRBJ1-1; D ambiguous. Germline V lookup: CDR1 MNHNS, CDR2 SASEGT. This CDR3 comprises 16 residues. Deletions cut 4 bases from V and 0 bases from J, with 15 bases between. The CDR3 coding sequence is TGTGCCAGCAGTGTTAGGCTCGGAGGTTTGAACACTGAAGCTTTCTTT. It codes for CASSVRLGGLNTEAFF.